In its sample, the clone carrying this T cell receptor (beta chain) was seen a few times. Amplification of TCR beta CDR3 regions used RNA as the template. Carried out on the TCR CDR3, a first-round RT-PCR used the HTBI primer set. TCRdb called the multiplex PCR reads again in MiXCR, with one record for every CDR3 protein. This sample has some 200,000 distinct CDR3 sequences, with 15% to 20% found just once. The data belong to a study of T cells in Graves' hyperthyroidism and ophthalmopathy. The CDR3 is 12 residues long. Trimming stripped 0 bases from V and 6 bases from J, with 5 bases between. CDR1 and CDR2 from the germline V gene are DFQATT and SNEGSKA (reference sequence).

The chain carries TRBV20-1 and TRBJ1-4; D remains ambiguous. The source is a man aged 50 to 59 with Graves' hyperthyroidism. Material for sequencing was blood. This CDR3 is CSARDGYEKLFF. CDR3 DNA: TGCAGTGCTAGAGATGGTTATGAAAAACTGTTTTTT.